This T cell receptor beta chain was captured in a study of beta chain features in type 1 diabetes. General observations from the study: Fewer insertions but more deletions were seen at VDJ junctions in type 1 diabetes patients.

Sequencing targeted expressed TCRB transcripts, as all isolated RNA had been reverse transcribed. Assay: immunoSEQ multiplex PCR; the TCRdb copy retains only in-frame clones and omits some. The sample carries a few hundred thousand clones, around 30% recorded once. Of note for this clone: Its target is unknown.

V lost 6 bases to trimming and J lost 2 bases, with 8 bases between them. The CDR3 has 12 residues. Germline V gene lookup returns CDR1 SNHLY and CDR2 FYNNEI. The sequence derives from a man aged 18 to 29 in good health. The J gene is TRBJ2-7, the V gene TRBV2; D gene ambiguous. Sequenced: naive CD4+ T cells from blood. The CDR3 loop reads CASRDGPYEQYF. The DNA for the CDR3 is TGTGCCAGCAGGGACGGACCCTACGAGCAGTACTTC.